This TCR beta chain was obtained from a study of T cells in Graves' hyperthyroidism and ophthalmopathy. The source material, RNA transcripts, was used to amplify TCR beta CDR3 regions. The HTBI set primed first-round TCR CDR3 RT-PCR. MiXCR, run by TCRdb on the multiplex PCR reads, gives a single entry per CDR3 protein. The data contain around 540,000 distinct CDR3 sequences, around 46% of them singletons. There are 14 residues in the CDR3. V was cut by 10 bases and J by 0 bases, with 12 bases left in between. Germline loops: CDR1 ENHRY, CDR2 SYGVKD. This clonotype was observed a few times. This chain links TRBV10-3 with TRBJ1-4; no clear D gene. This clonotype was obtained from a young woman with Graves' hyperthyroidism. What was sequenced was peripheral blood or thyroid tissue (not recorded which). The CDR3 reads CATSRQPTNEKLFF. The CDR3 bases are TGTGCCACCTCTAGACAACCAACTAATGAAAAACTGTTTTTT.